This T cell receptor beta chain was recorded in a study of blood T cell repertoires in COVID-19 (dated by TCRdb to 2019 to 2021). About the investigation overall: Samples from collaborators originated in the United States, Italy and Spain and spanned both the acute and convalescent phases of COVID-19. The prospective study material was composed of cDNA or gDNA derived from T cells, B-cell-depleted T cells, or PBMCs. The dataset comprised deeply sampled blood TCRbeta repertoires from subjects exposed to, actively infected with, or recovered from COVID-19. The repertoires were released in a freely available public database intended as a resource for research on the immune response to SARS-CoV-2. The samples were drawn from two sources: the first 160 participants of the ongoing ImmuneRACE study, and fewer than 1,500 subjects contributed by 6 global collaborators. The sample metadata nearly always contained a de-identified subject ID, COVID-19 status, age in years and sex. Where available, HLA class I and class II types were taken from metadata supplied by the sample provider and were not determined by assay-based typing. General findings and caveats noted by the study authors: How much clinical and demographic metadata was included differed by source and by participant, and the metadata was provided uncurated.

In regard to this clone: There is no known antigen for this receptor. The record has no base qualities; no much larger clone is one base away.

Each collaborating institution followed its own protocols to collect whole blood in K2EDTA tubes. For TCRbeta analysis, collaborators shipped samples as frozen whole blood, isolated PBMCs, or DNA extracted from either of those sample types. The immunoSEQ Assay, a bias-controlled multiplex PCR, was used to amplify TCRbeta CDR3 regions from genomic DNA. In the original analysis: The number of nucleated cells in each sample was estimated from the amplification of reference gene primers within the assay. Sequence reads were collapsed and filtered to measure the absolute abundance of every unique TCRbeta CDR3 rearrangement. For each sample, productive Simpson clonality was calculated as the square root of Simpson's diversity index over productive rearrangements. Held by TCRdb, this immuneACCESS table contains in-frame sequences only and omits some clones. Under half of the omission traces to an unresolved V gene where checked; the cause of the rest is unknown. That table gives V, J and clone size, and the DNA gave D and trimming. Present in this sample are a few hundred thousand clones, around 82% of which were seen just once. The leading ten clones occupy 8% to 9.5% of the sample.

The germline V and J ends show losses of 4 bases and 5 bases respectively, and no gene match explains 3 bases of the junction. From its cysteine to its phenylalanine, the CDR3 spans 13 amino acids. Only the CDR3 DNA stays, 39 bases, in frame from base 1. Reading the germline V gene (reference sequence) gives CDR1 SGHKS and CDR2 YYEKEE. This TCR came from a human donor in a cohort sampled during active COVID-19. Sequencing input: peripheral blood. The receptor chain draws on TRBV5-5 and TRBJ1-2, with 9 middle bases fitting TRBD1. At the DNA level, the sequence is TGTGCCAGCAGCAAACAGGGGGCATATGGCTACACCTTC. Its coded protein is CASSKQGAYGYTF.